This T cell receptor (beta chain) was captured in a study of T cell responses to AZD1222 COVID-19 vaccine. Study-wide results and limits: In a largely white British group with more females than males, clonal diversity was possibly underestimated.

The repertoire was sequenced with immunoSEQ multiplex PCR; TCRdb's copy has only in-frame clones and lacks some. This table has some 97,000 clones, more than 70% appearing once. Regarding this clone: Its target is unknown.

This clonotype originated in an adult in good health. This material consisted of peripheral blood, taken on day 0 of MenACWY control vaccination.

The CDR3 region has the DNA TGTGCCAGCAGTGATTCGCTAGGAGAGACCCAGTACTTC. Its translation: CASSDSLGETQYF. The chain recombines TRBV2 with TRBJ2-5; the D is unclear. Germline V lookup: CDR1 SNHLY, CDR2 FYNNEI. The CDR3 sequence is 13 residues long. Trimming cost V 3 bases and J 4 bases, with 9 bases left between them.